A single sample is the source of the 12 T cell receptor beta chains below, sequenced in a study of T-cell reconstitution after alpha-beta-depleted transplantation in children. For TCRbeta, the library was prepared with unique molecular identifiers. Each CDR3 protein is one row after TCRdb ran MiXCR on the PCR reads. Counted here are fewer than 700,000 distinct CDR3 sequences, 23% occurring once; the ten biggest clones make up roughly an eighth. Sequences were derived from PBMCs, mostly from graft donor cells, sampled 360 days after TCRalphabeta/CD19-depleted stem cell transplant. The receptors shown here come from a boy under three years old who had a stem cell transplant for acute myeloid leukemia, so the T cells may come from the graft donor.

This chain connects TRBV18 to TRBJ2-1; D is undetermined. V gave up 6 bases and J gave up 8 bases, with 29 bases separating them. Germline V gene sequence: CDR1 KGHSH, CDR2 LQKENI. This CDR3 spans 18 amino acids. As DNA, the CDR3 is TGTGCCAGCTCCCCTAGTTGGATTAACTCCCCTAGGAGCGATGAGCAGTTCTTC. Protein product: CASSPSWINSPRSDEQFF. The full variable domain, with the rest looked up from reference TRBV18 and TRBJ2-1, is NAGVMQNPRHLVRRRGQEARLRCSPMKGHSHVYWYRQLPEEGLKFMVYLQKENIIDESGMPKERFSAEFPKEGPSILRIQQVVRGDSAAYFCASSPSWINSPRSDEQFFGPGTRLTVL.

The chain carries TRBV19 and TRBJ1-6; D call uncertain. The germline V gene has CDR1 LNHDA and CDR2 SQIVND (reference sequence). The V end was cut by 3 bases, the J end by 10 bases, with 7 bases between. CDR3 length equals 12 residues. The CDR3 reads CASSIPRSPLHF. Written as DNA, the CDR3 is TGTGCCAGTAGTATCCCTCGGTCACCCCTCCACTTT. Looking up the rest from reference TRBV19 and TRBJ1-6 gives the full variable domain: DGGITQSPKYLFRKEGQNVTLSCEQNLNHDAMYWYRQDPGQGLRLIYYSQIVNDFQKGDIAEGYSVSREKKESFPLTVTSAQKNPTAFYLCASSIPRSPLHFGNGTRLTVT.

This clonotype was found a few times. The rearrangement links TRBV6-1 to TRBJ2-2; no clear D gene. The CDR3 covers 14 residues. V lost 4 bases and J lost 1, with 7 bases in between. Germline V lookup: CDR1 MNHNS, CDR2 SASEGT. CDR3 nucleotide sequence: TGTGCCAGCAGTGGAAGACAGAACACCGGGGAGCTGTTTTTT. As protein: CASSGRQNTGELFF.

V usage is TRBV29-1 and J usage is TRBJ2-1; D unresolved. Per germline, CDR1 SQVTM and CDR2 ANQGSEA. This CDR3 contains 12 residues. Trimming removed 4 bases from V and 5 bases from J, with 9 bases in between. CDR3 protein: CSVGITNNEQFF. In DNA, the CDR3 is TGCAGCGTTGGCATAACAAACAATGAGCAGTTCTTC.

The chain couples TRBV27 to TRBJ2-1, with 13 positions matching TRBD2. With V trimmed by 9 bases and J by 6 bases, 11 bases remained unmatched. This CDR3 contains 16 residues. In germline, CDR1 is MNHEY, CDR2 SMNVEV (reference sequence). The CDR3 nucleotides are TGTGCCAGTACAATCTCCGGGACTAGCGGGGTCAATGAGCAGTTCTTC. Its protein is CASTISGTSGVNEQFF.

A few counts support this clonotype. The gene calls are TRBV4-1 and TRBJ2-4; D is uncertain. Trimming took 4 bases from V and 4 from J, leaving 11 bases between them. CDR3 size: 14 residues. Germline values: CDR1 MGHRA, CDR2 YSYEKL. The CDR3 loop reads CASSPTDGKNIQYF. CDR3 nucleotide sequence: TGCGCCAGCAGCCCTACGGACGGGAAAAACATTCAGTACTTC.

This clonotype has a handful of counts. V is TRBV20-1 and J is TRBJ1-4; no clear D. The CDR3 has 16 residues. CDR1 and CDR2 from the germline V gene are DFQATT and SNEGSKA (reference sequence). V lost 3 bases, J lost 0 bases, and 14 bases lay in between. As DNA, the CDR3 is TGCAGTGCTAGCGACGGAGGAACAACAACTAATGAAAAACTGTTTTTT. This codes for CSASDGGTTTNEKLFF.

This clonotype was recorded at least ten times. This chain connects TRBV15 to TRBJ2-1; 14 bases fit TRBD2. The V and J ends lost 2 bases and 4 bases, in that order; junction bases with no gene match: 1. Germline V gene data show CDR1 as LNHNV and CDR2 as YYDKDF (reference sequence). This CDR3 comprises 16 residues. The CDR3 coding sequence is TGTGCCACCAGCAGAAGACTAGCGGGGGGGTACAATGAGCAGTTCTTC. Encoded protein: CATSRRLAGGYNEQFF.

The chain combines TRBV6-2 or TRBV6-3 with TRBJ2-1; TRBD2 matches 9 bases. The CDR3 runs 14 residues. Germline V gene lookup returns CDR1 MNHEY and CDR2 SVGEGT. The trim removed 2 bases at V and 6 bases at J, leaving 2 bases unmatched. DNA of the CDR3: TGTGCCAGCAGTTACGAGGGACTAGCCAATGAGCAGTTCTTC. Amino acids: CASSYEGLANEQFF.

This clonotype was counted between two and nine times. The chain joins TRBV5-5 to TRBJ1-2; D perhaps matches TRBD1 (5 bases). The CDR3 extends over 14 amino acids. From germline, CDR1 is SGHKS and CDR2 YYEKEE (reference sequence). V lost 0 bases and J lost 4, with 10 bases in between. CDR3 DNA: TGTGCCAGCAGCTTGGGGCCGGGGACCTATGGCTACACCTTC. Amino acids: CASSLGPGTYGYTF.

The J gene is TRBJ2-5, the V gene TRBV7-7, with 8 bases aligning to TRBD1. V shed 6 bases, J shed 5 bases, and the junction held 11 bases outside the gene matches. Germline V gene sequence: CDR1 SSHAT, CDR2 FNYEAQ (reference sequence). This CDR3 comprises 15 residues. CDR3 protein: CASSFGGQERETQYF. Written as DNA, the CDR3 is TGTGCCAGCAGTTTCGGGGGACAGGAAAGGGAGACCCAGTACTTC.

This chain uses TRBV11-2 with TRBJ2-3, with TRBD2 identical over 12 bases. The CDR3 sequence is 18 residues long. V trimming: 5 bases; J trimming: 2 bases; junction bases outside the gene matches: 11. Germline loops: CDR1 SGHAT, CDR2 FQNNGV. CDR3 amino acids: CASSPGLAGAAPTDTQYF. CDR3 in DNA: TGTGCCAGCAGCCCGGGACTAGCGGGTGCCGCCCCCACAGATACGCAGTATTTT. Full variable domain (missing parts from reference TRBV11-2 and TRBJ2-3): EAGVAQSPRYKIIEKRQSVAFWCNPISGHATLYWYQQILGQGPKLLIQFQNNGVVDDSQLPKDRFSAERLKGVDSTLKIQPAKLEDSAVYLCASSPGLAGAAPTDTQYFGPGTRLTVL.